This T cell receptor beta chain was identified in a study of monozygotic twins with inflammatory bowel disease. Worth noting for this clonotype: Its target is unknown.

UMIs were attached via template switching, each with a 6-nucleotide sample barcode. From the 5' RACE reads, TCRdb lists one entry per CDR3 protein and no DNA. This listing includes 300,000 to 450,000 distinct CDR3 sequences. Overall study results and limits: Researchers report that IBD patients shared fewer clonotypes with others than healthy twins, especially amid disease activity. Diversity of TCRbeta measured by inverse Simpson was lower in IBD patients than in healthy co-twins.

The CDR3 loop spans 15 amino acids. Germline V gives CDR1 SEHNR, CDR2 FQNEAQ (reference sequence). The source is a human donor with ulcerative colitis or Crohn's disease, or a healthy co-twin of an affected twin (not recorded which). The specimen was blood. The chain combines TRBV7-9 with TRBJ1-4. CDR3 region: CASSLAISAREKLFF.